These T cell receptor beta chains were read from a single sample in a study of shared clonotypes between healthy human individuals. Profiling relied on immunoSEQ multiplex PCR, and the TCRdb table lists in-frame clones only, not all of them. The table records about 490,000 clones, less than 80% of them present only once. The source material was PBMCs. The receptors originated from a woman aged 40 to 50 in good health. Some clones in this sample may be carry-over from other donors' samples. The conserved cysteine and the conserved F or W are not part of the CDR3 here.

J gene | V gene | CDR3 protein
TRBJ2-7 | TRBV5-1 | ASSLAGGAPYEQY
TRBJ2-2 | TRBV14 | ASSDRVVGELF
TRBJ2-7 | TRBV28 | ASSEGAVHEQY
TRBJ2-2 | TRBV5-6 | ASSPPGRVRELF
TRBJ2-7 | TRBV18 | ASSPLMGLSTYEQY
TRBJ2-1 | TRBV14 | ASSQDTYNEQF
TRBJ1-2 | TRBV2 | ASNPGADYGYT
TRBJ2-7 | TRBV28 | ASSLLSYEQY
. | TRBV29-1 | SVVHGSGRAGEQY
TRBJ2-5 | TRBV7-9 | ASSPQLQETQY
TRBJ2-7 | TRBV10-3 | AISEGQGAYEQY
TRBJ1-3 | TRBV7-2 | ASSPLSGIRSGNTIY
TRBJ2-5 | TRBV4-2 | ASSQDQSSLETQY
TRBJ1-6 | TRBV2 | ASDREGPNSPLH
TRBJ2-3 | TRBV7-2 | ASTVSGRDEDTQY
TRBJ2-1 | TRBV30 | AWSTLRGEQF
TRBJ2-1 | TRBV7-2 | ASSPIPPWGDDNEQF
TRBJ2-1 | TRBV7-6 | ASSLFRDIQSRDYNEQF
TRBJ2-7 | TRBV7-8 | ASSNRGGWQY
. | TRBV29-1 | SVGKGRTYEQY
TRBJ1-2 | TRBV6-1 | ASSAGQGTYGYT
TRBJ2-2 | TRBV7-3 | ASSPSQNTGELF
TRBJ2-7 | TRBV27 | ASSSGQGYSYEQY
. | TRBV28 | ASSLILGGRTSYEQY
TRBJ2-6 | TRBV7-6 | ASSLEMGAGANVLT
TRBJ2-1 | TRBV7-9 | ASSSSWDEQF
TRBJ1-4 | TRBV10-1 | AKSPTASNEKLF
TRBJ2-5 | TRBV4-3 | ASSQVPGRETQY